This passage covers 21 T cell receptor beta chains from one sample sequenced in a study of radiation and T cells in renal cell carcinoma. Sequencing used immunoSEQ multiplex PCR; TCRdb keeps in-frame clones, though not all of them. Among approximately 120,000 clones, 65% to 85% were seen once, and the ten largest hold 5% to 6.5%. Time point given: blood 2 weeks post-SBRT. As to treatment: 15 Gy SBRT to primary tumor, nephrectomy 4 weeks later. The starting material was blood, obtained from a patient whose treatment included radiotherapy and nephrectomy. These receptors all come from a man aged 45-65 years with renal cell carcinoma.

This clone was observed a few times. The genes are TRBV30 and TRBJ1-4; D uncertain. The CDR3 has 16 amino acids. The germline V gene has CDR1 GTSNPN and CDR2 SVGIG (reference sequence). Trimming removed 0 bases at V and 7 bases at J, with 18 bases between. CDR3: CAWSVAVLRQAEKLFF. The CDR3 DNA sequence: TGTGCCTGGAGTGTCGCAGTACTGAGGCAGGCTGAAAAACTGTTTTTT.

J is TRBJ2-1 and V is TRBV7-2; 12 nucleotides line up with TRBD2. This CDR3 is 18 amino acids long. In germline, CDR1 is SGHTA, CDR2 FQGNSA. Trimming took 3 bases from V and 0 from J; bases not matched to a gene: 6. The CDR3 loop reads CASSLPSGGASSYNEQFF. CDR3 nucleotide sequence: TGTGCCAGCAGCTTGCCTAGCGGGGGGGCGAGCTCCTACAATGAGCAGTTCTTC.

The chain uses TRBV14 and TRBJ2-7; no definite D call. The ends were cut back, 1 base at V and 6 bases at J, with 4 bases in the middle. The CDR3 has 11 residues. Germline V CDR1 and CDR2: SGHDN, FVKESK. The CDR3 reads CASSQVSEQYF. The CDR3, as DNA: TGTGCCAGCAGCCAAGTTTCCGAGCAGTACTTC.

The chain has TRBV7-3 and TRBJ1-5; D possibly corresponds to TRBD1 (5 bases). V was shortened by 5 bases and J by 0 bases, with 11 bases between the two germline ends. CDR1 and CDR2 (germline): SGHTA, FQGTGA. The CDR3 totals 15 residues. The CDR3 sequence is CASSTPGHSNQPQHF. The DNA of the CDR3 is TGTGCCAGCAGCACACCGGGGCATAGCAATCAGCCCCAGCATTTT.

This rearrangement joins TRBV6-5 to TRBJ1-2; D ambiguous. V lost 2 bases to trimming and J lost 7 bases, with 8 bases between them. The CDR3 runs 12 residues. Germline CDR1 reads MNHEY; CDR2 reads SVGAGI. CDR3 protein: CASSYDGRGYTF. In DNA form, the CDR3 reads TGTGCCAGCAGTTACGACGGACGTGGCTACACCTTC.

The V and J genes are TRBV7-2 and TRBJ2-1, with D perhaps TRBD2 (6 bases). The germline V gene has CDR1 SGHTA and CDR2 FQGNSA. The CDR3 has 17 residues. V lost 1 base and J 0 bases, leaving 13 bases between the germline ends. The chain's CDR3 is CASSLVGTPSSYNEQFF. DNA of the CDR3: TGTGCCAGCAGCTTAGTTGGGACTCCCAGCTCCTACAATGAGCAGTTCTTC.

The rearrangement links TRBV5-1 to TRBJ2-7, with TRBD1 matching 8 bases. The germline CDR1 and CDR2 sequences are SGHRS and YFSETQ. The CDR3 sequence is 14 residues long. Unmatched junction bases numbered 4, after V lost 0 bases and J lost 5 bases. The CDR3 protein is CASSLVDRDDEQYF. The CDR3 coding sequence is TGCGCCAGCAGCTTGGTGGACAGGGACGACGAGCAGTACTTC.

V usage is TRBV19 and J usage is TRBJ1-5, with D tentatively TRBD1 (5 bases). This CDR3 contains 16 residues. Trimming took 0 bases from V and 5 from J, leaving 14 bases between them. Per the germline V gene, CDR1 is LNHDA and CDR2 is SQIVND (reference sequence). CDR3 DNA sequence: TGTGCCAGTAGTATAGATTCCGGGGGGACCTATCAGCCCCAGCATTTT. It translates to CASSIDSGGTYQPQHF.

The chain employs TRBV5-4 and TRBJ1-1; perhaps TRBD1 as D (6 bases). V lost 5 bases to trimming and J lost 0 bases, with 17 bases between them. Germline V lookup: CDR1 SGHNT, CDR2 YYREEE (reference sequence). The CDR3 loop spans 16 amino acids. Written as DNA, the CDR3 is TGTGCCAGCAGTTTAGAGAGGGGGGAGTTGAACACTGAAGCTTTCTTT. This encodes CASSLERGELNTEAFF.

The chain employs TRBV29-1 and TRBJ2-5; 7 nucleotides line up with TRBD1. CDR1 and CDR2 (germline): SQVTM, ANQGSEA. The CDR3 is 13 amino acids. V gave up 7 bases and J gave up 2 bases; unmatched junction bases: 7. The CDR3 spells CSALQGLQETQYF. The CDR3 region has the DNA TGCAGCGCATTACAGGGGTTACAAGAGACCCAGTACTTC.

The chain is built from TRBV9 and TRBJ2-5; 8 bases agree with TRBD1. Germline CDR1 reads SGDLS; CDR2 reads YYNGEE. The CDR3 is 14 amino acids. J was trimmed by 1 base and V by 7 bases; bases with no gene match: 6. The CDR3 here is CASAQTGVQETQYF. The CDR3 DNA reads as TGTGCCAGCGCACAGACAGGGGTCCAAGAGACCCAGTACTTC.

This chain links TRBV4-3 with TRBJ2-3; 8 bases agree with TRBD2. With V trimmed by 1 base and J by 2 bases, 5 bases remained unmatched. This CDR3 spans 16 amino acids. Looked up from germline, CDR1 is LGHNA and CDR2 is YSLEER. The chain's CDR3 is CASSQVSAGATDTQYF. CDR3 nucleotides: TGCGCCAGCAGCCAAGTATCAGCGGGGGCCACAGATACGCAGTATTTT.

The CDR3 sequence: CASSSIGEGLGTEAFF. The CDR3 coding sequence is TGTGCCAGCAGCTCGATAGGGGAAGGGCTTGGGACTGAAGCTTTCTTT. The V call is TRBV7-8, the J call TRBJ1-1; perhaps TRBD1 as D (5 bases). This CDR3 region has 16 residues. V was shortened by 4 bases and J by 5 bases, with 20 bases between the two germline ends. The germline V gene encodes CDR1 SGHVS and CDR2 FQNEAQ.

V is TRBV7-8 and J is TRBJ2-2; 12 positions agree with TRBD1. V dropped 5 bases and J dropped 3; count of bases not matched to a gene: 7. The CDR3 sequence is 17 residues long. Germline V gene data show CDR1 as SGHVS and CDR2 as FQNEAQ. The CDR3 loop reads CASSATGTGGHTGELFF. DNA for the CDR3: TGTGCCAGCAGCGCGACCGGGACAGGGGGCCACACCGGGGAGCTGTTTTTT.

The chain links TRBV28 to TRBJ1-1; 8 bases are a match to TRBD1. Trimming cost V 5 bases and J 4 bases; bases outside gene matches: 0. Germline lookup yields CDR1 MDHEN and CDR2 SYDVKM. The length of the CDR3 is 12 residues. The CDR3 here is CASSTGGTEAFF. The CDR3 coding sequence is TGTGCCAGCAGTACAGGGGGCACTGAAGCTTTCTTT.

The gene calls are TRBV27 and TRBJ1-6, with TRBD1 as a possible D gene (6 bases). Germline values: CDR1 MNHEY, CDR2 SMNVEV (reference sequence). The CDR3 loop spans 16 amino acids. V shed 5 bases and J shed 3 bases, with 14 bases lying between them. CDR3 DNA: TGTGCCAGCAGTATTACAGGGCGGGTCTATAATTCACCCCTCCACTTT. The encoded protein is CASSITGRVYNSPLHF.

A single count supports this clone. The rearrangement joins TRBV14 to TRBJ2-3; 7 bases match TRBD2. Germline V gene lookup returns CDR1 SGHDN and CDR2 FVKESK. This CDR3 has 12 residues. J lost 5 bases, V lost 7 bases, and 3 bases had no gene match. CDR3 loop: CASIGEGDTQYF. The CDR3 coding sequence is TGTGCCAGCATAGGGGAGGGAGATACGCAGTATTTT.

This clone has a handful of counts. The chain carries TRBV7-9 and TRBJ1-2; D possibly corresponds to TRBD1 (6 bases). The CDR3 runs to 13 residues. V was trimmed by 2 bases and J by 7 bases, leaving 11 bases between them. Germline assignment: CDR1 SEHNR and CDR2 FQNEAQ (reference sequence). The DNA of the CDR3 is TGTGCCAGCAGCTTAAATGGAGGGGGTGGCTACACCTTC. Residues: CASSLNGGGGYTF.

The J gene is TRBJ1-5, the V gene TRBV7-9, with D possibly TRBD1 on 5 matching bases. Trimming pared 5 bases from V and 2 bases from J, leaving 13 bases between. The CDR3 spans 15 residues. Germline values: CDR1 SEHNR, CDR2 FQNEAQ (reference sequence). CDR3 in amino acids: CASSPGGAGNQPQHF. CDR3 bases: TGTGCCAGCAGCCCGGGCGGGGCCGGCAATCAGCCCCAGCATTTT.

The chain links TRBV19 to TRBJ2-2; D is possibly TRBD2 (5 bases). Trimming stripped 4 bases from V and 0 bases from J, with 12 bases between. Germline V gives CDR1 LNHDA, CDR2 SQIVND (reference sequence). The CDR3 is 16 residues long. This chain's CDR3 is CASSKWETANTGELFF. Written as DNA, the CDR3 is TGTGCCAGTAGTAAGTGGGAGACCGCGAACACCGGGGAGCTGTTTTTT.

The chain joins TRBV19 to TRBJ2-1, with D unresolved. This CDR3 is 11 amino acids long. The germline V gene encodes CDR1 LNHDA and CDR2 SQIVND (reference sequence). V gave up 10 bases and J gave up 8 bases, with 12 bases separating them. CDR3 in DNA: TGTGCCACCGTTTATTTGGATGAGCAGTTCTTC. This sequence encodes CATVYLDEQFF.